This passage covers 10 T cell receptor beta chains from one sample sequenced in a study of blood T cell repertoires in COVID-19. Sequencing was performed with immunoSEQ multiplex PCR; in TCRdb, only in-frame clones are kept and a portion is missing. The data hold around 150,000 clones, with 78% observed a single time. What was sequenced was peripheral blood. These receptors were obtained from a woman of 80 years or more with acute or convalescent COVID-19.

CDR3 sequence (DNA): TGTGCCGGGACAGGGGAGCCGTGGAACTATGGCTACACCTTC. Translation: CAGTGEPWNYGYTF. This rearrangement joins TRBV6-5 to TRBJ1-2, with 10 bases matching TRBD1. J was trimmed by 2 bases and V by 11 bases; bases with no gene match: 8. There are 14 residues in the CDR3. The V gene's germline CDR1 is MNHEY and CDR2 SVGAGI.

There are a few counts of this clone. The rearrangement uses TRBV28 and TRBJ1-2, with D uncertain. Between the trimmed V and J ends, which lost 5 bases and 4 bases, there was a span of 17 bases. The CDR3 contains 15 residues. Germline CDR1 reads MDHEN; CDR2 reads SYDVKM. CDR3 bases: TGTGCCAGCAGTCCCCTGGGAGCGACGGTCTATGGCTACACCTTC. This gives the protein CASSPLGATVYGYTF.

This clone has more than one count but fewer than ten. V gene TRBV6-1 combines with J gene TRBJ2-7; the match to TRBD2 covers 9 bases. Trimming took 0 bases from V and 4 from J; bases not matched to a gene: 10. This CDR3 is built from 17 residues. Germline values: CDR1 MNHNS, CDR2 SASEGT. In DNA, the CDR3 is TGTGCCAGCAGTGAAGCGCCCCCGGTCCTAGCGGGATACGAGCAGTACTTC. This sequence encodes CASSEAPPVLAGYEQYF.

The CDR3 reads CASSLSAAGENTIYF. CDR3 coding DNA: TGTGCCAGCAGCTTATCGGCAGCCGGAGAAAACACCATATATTTT. The J gene is TRBJ1-3, the V gene TRBV7-9; D remains unclear. Germline lookup yields CDR1 SEHNR and CDR2 FQNEAQ (reference sequence). CDR3 length equals 15 residues. Trimming left V 2 bases short and J 6 bases short, with 14 bases between.

V and J are TRBV28 and TRBJ1-2, with unresolved D. This CDR3 is 13 amino acids long. Germline CDR1 is MDHEN and CDR2 is SYDVKM. With 2 bases removed from V and 5 bases from J, the gap between germline ends came to 9 bases. The DNA for the CDR3 is TGTGCCAGCAGTTTAATCGGCGGATATGGCTACACCTTC. Its protein product is CASSLIGGYGYTF.

The chain links TRBV2 to TRBJ1-6; D remains unclear. The V end was cut by 3 bases, the J end by 14 bases, with 11 bases between. Looked up from germline, CDR1 is SNHLY and CDR2 is FYNNEI. The CDR3 extends over 12 amino acids. In DNA, the CDR3 is TGTGCCAGCAGTGACAGGTACTTCACCCTCCACTTT. Protein: CASSDRYFTLHF.

The chain carries TRBV7-8 and TRBJ2-2; tentative D call: TRBD2 (6 bases). Trimming pared 7 bases from V and 0 bases from J, leaving 12 bases between. Germline V gene sequence: CDR1 SGHVS, CDR2 FQNEAQ. This CDR3 has 15 residues. Here the CDR3 reads CASTTGGSNTGELFF. CDR3 DNA: TGTGCCAGCACTACAGGAGGGTCGAACACCGGGGAGCTGTTTTTT.

The chain joins TRBV5-1 to TRBJ1-4; TRBD1 matches at 9 bases. Germline assignment: CDR1 SGHRS and CDR2 YFSETQ. The J segment lost 8 bases and the V segment lost 3 bases, leaving 5 bases of the junction unmatched. CDR3 length: 14 residues. The CDR3 nucleotides read TGCGCCAGCAGCTCCGGGACAGGGTACGAAAAACTGTTTTTT. Its protein is CASSSGTGYEKLFF.

The genes are TRBV7-9 and TRBJ2-5; possibly TRBD1 for D (6 bases). Germline CDR1 SEHNR, CDR2 FQNEAQ (reference sequence). The CDR3 totals 15 residues. Between the trimmed V and J ends, which lost 0 bases and 2 bases, there was a span of 10 bases. The CDR3 nucleotides are TGTGCCAGCAGCTTAGCGCGAGGGGGTCAAGAGACCCAGTACTTC. Translated, it gives CASSLARGGQETQYF.

The sample holds a few counts of this clone. This rearrangement joins TRBV7-6 to TRBJ1-5; 9 bases line up with TRBD1. J was trimmed by 3 bases and V by 3 bases; bases with no gene match: 15. The germline gives CDR1 SGHVS, CDR2 FNYEAQ. The CDR3 contains 19 residues. This chain's CDR3 is CASSFIAGQGKYYNQPQHF. CDR3 nucleotide sequence: TGTGCCAGCAGCTTTATTGCGGGACAGGGTAAGTATTACAATCAGCCCCAGCATTTT.